The entry that follows covers one T cell receptor beta chain sequence. Its antigen is currently unknown. Germline is not matched at one junction end, which may reflect a read error. The data derive from a study of cytomegalovirus exposure and HLA in healthy donors. Findings and limits, study-wide: Later work showed greater clonal expansion in HLA-associated TCR beta chains than in equally common others.

Germline values: CDR1 SGHRS, CDR2 YFSETQ. The CDR3 runs to 15 residues. In the PCR, 60 Vbeta and 13 Jbeta primers were used. Profiled with immunoSEQ multiplex PCR; TCRdb holds only in-frame clones, not every one. The sample yields some 180,000 clones, over 65% seen once. The donors comprised healthy bone marrow donors. Sequencing used PBMCs. The rearrangement joins TRBV5-1 to TRBJ2-3; a possible D gene is TRBD2 (6 bases). The source of this sequence is a man between 18 and 29 years old in good health and CMV-seronegative. CDR3: CASSLEGRREDTQYF. CDR3 in DNA: TGTGCCAGCAGCTTGGAGGGCCGCCGGGAAGATACGCAGTATTTT.